The 5 T cell receptor beta chains in this list originate from one sample, sequenced in a study of shared clonotypes between healthy human individuals. Using immunoSEQ multiplex PCR, the repertoire was profiled, and TCRdb retains in-frame clones only, with some absent. In the table there are about 490,000 clones, roughly 85% of which are singletons. Sequences were obtained from PBMCs. The receptors were sampled from a woman in her thirties or forties in good health. Some clones in this sample may be carry-over from other donors' samples.

There are a few counts of this clone. The chain carries TRBV13 and TRBJ1-2; D is uncertain. The germline V gene has CDR1 PRHDT and CDR2 FYEKMQ (reference sequence). The CDR3 runs to 15 residues. Deletions cut 5 bases from V and 7 bases from J, with 20 bases between. DNA for the CDR3: TGTGCCAGCAGCCCTCAACTGGGGTCTAGTGGTGGCTACACCTTC. Its translation: CASSPQLGSSGGYTF.

The chain employs TRBV4-1 and TRBJ2-5, with D maybe TRBD2 (6 bases). The J call may be faulty, since TRBJ2-7 better matches the DNA end. This CDR3 is built from 17 residues. Germline V gives CDR1 MGHRA, CDR2 YSYEKL. The DNA of the CDR3 is TGCGCCAGCAGCCAGGGAGTCGTCGGGGGACGCTCCTACGAGCAGTACTTC. Translating it yields CASSQGVVGGRSYEQYF.

V and J are TRBV11-2 and TRBJ2-3; D gene ambiguous. Germline-derived CDR1 and CDR2 are SGHAT and FQNNGV. The CDR3 sequence is 19 residues long. Deletions cut 4 bases from V and 0 bases from J, with 23 bases between. For the CDR3, the DNA is TGTGCCAGCAGCTCAGAGCGAGCGCCAACACACTCAAGCACAGATACGCAGTATTTT. Amino acids: CASSSERAPTHSSTDTQYF. The entire variable domain, with the rest obtained from reference TRBV11-2 and TRBJ2-3, is as follows: EAGVAQSPRYKIIEKRQSVAFWCNPISGHATLYWYQQILGQGPKLLIQFQNNGVVDDSQLPKDRFSAERLKGVDSTLKIQPAKLEDSAVYLCASSSERAPTHSSTDTQYFGPGTRLTVL.

J is TRBJ2-2 and V is TRBV7-2; 11 nucleotides match TRBD1. The germline gives CDR1 SGHTA, CDR2 FQGNSA. V dropped 5 bases and J dropped 6; count of bases not matched to a gene: 5. This CDR3 comprises 15 residues. CDR3 nucleotide sequence: TGTGCCAGCAGCCCCCGGACAGGGGGCCCCGGGGAGCTGTTTTTT. This codes for CASSPRTGGPGELFF.

The chain uses TRBV14 and TRBJ2-1; the match to TRBD2 covers 9 bases. The CDR3 has 17 amino acids. The V gene end was trimmed by 1 base and the J gene end by 5 bases; junction bases not matched to a gene: 9. Per the germline V gene, CDR1 is SGHDN and CDR2 is FVKESK. For the CDR3, the DNA is TGTGCCAGCAGCCAAGGTAGGGTAGCGGGAGTCGACAATGAGCAGTTCTTC. Translating it yields CASSQGRVAGVDNEQFF.